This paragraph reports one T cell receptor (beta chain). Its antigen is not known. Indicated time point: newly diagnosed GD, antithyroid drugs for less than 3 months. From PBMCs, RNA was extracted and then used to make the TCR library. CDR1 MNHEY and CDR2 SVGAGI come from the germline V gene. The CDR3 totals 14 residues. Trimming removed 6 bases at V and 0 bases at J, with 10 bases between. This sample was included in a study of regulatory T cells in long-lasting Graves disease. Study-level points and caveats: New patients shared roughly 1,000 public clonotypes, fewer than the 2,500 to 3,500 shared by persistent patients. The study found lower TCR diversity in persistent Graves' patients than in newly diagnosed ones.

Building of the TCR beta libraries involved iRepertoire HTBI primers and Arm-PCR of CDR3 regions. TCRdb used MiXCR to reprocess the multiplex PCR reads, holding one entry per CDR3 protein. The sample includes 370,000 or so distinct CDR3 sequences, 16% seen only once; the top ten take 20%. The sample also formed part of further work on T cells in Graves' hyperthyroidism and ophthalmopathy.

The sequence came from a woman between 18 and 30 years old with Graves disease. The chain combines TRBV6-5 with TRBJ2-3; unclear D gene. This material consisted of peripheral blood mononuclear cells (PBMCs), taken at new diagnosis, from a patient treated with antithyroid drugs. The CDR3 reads CASSYDPSTDTQYF. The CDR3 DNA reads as TGTGCCAGCAGCTACGACCCTAGCACAGATACGCAGTATTTT.